These 25 T cell receptor beta chains were sequenced from one sample in a study. TCRdb passed the RT-PCR reads through MiXCR, listing each CDR3 protein once. The data contain more than 550,000 distinct CDR3 sequences, around 14% of them singletons. Sequenced sample: memory CD4+ T cells from blood. Receptors were obtained from a female donor in good health, serving as a healthy control.

As for this clonotype: A read error may explain this, as a much larger clone is one base away. This chain links TRBV3-1 with TRBJ2-2; D remains ambiguous. In germline, CDR1 is LGHDT, CDR2 YNNKEL (reference sequence). CDR3 length: 13 amino acids. The germline V and J ends were trimmed by 0 bases and 6 bases, with 5 bases remaining between them. CDR3 sequence (DNA): TGTGCCAGCAGCCAAGAAGGGTCCGGGGAGCTGTTTTTT. This encodes CASSQEGSGELFF.

This clonotype has just a few counts. This sequence joins TRBV2 and TRBJ2-1, with TRBD2 matching 7 bases. There are 15 residues in the CDR3. Germline V lookup: CDR1 SNHLY, CDR2 FYNNEI. After removal of 1 base from V and 8 bases from J, the junction contained 8 bases not matched to a gene. The CDR3 nucleotides are TGTGCCAGCAGTGAAGATTGGACTAGTAGAGATGAGCAGTTCTTC. Residues: CASSEDWTSRDEQFF.

This rearrangement joins TRBV11-3 to TRBJ2-1; a weak D match, TRBD1 (5 bases). The V gene lost 4 bases and the J gene lost 6 bases, with 16 bases spanning the gap. The CDR3 is 15 amino acids. CDR1 and CDR2 (germline): SGHNT, YENEEA. CDR3 DNA sequence: TGTGCCAGCAGCTATCGTGGGGCCTATAGCAATGAGCAGTTCTTC. Its translation: CASSYRGAYSNEQFF.

The rearrangement joins TRBV10-3 to TRBJ2-6; 12 bases map to TRBD2. J was trimmed by 3 bases and V by 4 bases; bases with no gene match: 4. The CDR3 extends over 17 amino acids. In germline, CDR1 is ENHRY, CDR2 SYGVKD. The CDR3 nucleotides read TGTGCCATCAGTGTAACTAGCGGGGGGTTTGGGGCCAACGTCCTGACTTTC. The encoded protein is CAISVTSGGFGANVLTF.

This clonotype was observed at least ten times. The rearrangement joins TRBV20-1 to TRBJ2-1, with D possibly called TRBD1 or TRBD2 (6 bases each). V lost 7 bases and J lost 0, with 19 bases in between. The CDR3 length is 16 residues. The V gene's germline CDR1 is DFQATT and CDR2 SNEGSKA (reference sequence). The CDR3 sequence: CSVRGGSGNSYNEQFF. Written as DNA, the CDR3 is TGCAGTGTCAGGGGCGGTAGCGGCAACTCCTACAATGAGCAGTTCTTC.

This clonotype turned up a few times. The genes are TRBV5-1 and TRBJ2-3; D not resolved. Germline lookup yields CDR1 SGHRS and CDR2 YFSETQ. The CDR3 runs 13 residues. The V end was cut by 3 bases, the J end by 5 bases, with 10 bases between. The CDR3 protein is CASSWRVGDTQYF. Here the CDR3 DNA reads TGCGCCAGCAGCTGGAGAGTTGGAGATACGCAGTATTTT.

The sample holds a few counts of this clonotype. This chain uses TRBV6-6 with TRBJ2-5, with D possibly being TRBD1 (6 bases). The CDR3 has 15 residues. Germline CDR1 and CDR2: MNHNY and SVGAGI (reference sequence). Trimming cost V 5 bases and J 2 bases, with 15 bases left between them. The CDR3 reads CASSPGWGRQETQYF. The CDR3 region has the DNA TGTGCCAGCAGTCCCGGGTGGGGGCGGCAAGAGACCCAGTACTTC.

This clonotype was found many times. The chain couples TRBV6-5 to TRBJ2-5; no clear D gene. The V end was cut by 0 bases, the J end by 0 bases, with 14 bases between. This CDR3 region has 17 residues. Germline CDR1 and CDR2: MNHEY and SVGAGI. CDR3 coding DNA: TGTGCCAGCAGTTACTCGATCTTACCTAGAGACCAAGAGACCCAGTACTTC. It specifies CASSYSILPRDQETQYF.

This rearrangement joins TRBV10-3 to TRBJ1-1; 10 positions match TRBD1. The ends lost 6 bases at V and 7 bases at J; junction bases unmatched: 8. Germline loops: CDR1 ENHRY, CDR2 SYGVKD. The length of the CDR3 is 14 residues. The chain's CDR3 is CAIRSDRGQSEAFF. The CDR3 DNA is TGTGCCATCAGGTCTGACAGGGGGCAGAGTGAAGCTTTCTTT.

The V and J genes are TRBV9 and TRBJ1-1; 11 nucleotides match TRBD1. Trimming took 1 base from V and 8 from J; bases not matched to a gene: 1. Germline V lookup: CDR1 SGDLS, CDR2 YYNGEE. The CDR3 contains 13 residues. CDR3 in DNA: TGTGCCAGCAGCGTATGGGACAGGGGGGAAGCTTTCTTT. Amino acid sequence: CASSVWDRGEAFF.

The chain employs TRBV28 and TRBJ1-1; D not resolved. The germline V gene encodes CDR1 MDHEN and CDR2 SYDVKM. Trimming pared 7 bases from V and 0 bases from J, leaving 9 bases between. The CDR3 contains 13 residues. CDR3 sequence (DNA): TGTGCCAGCACCCCTTACATGAACACTGAAGCTTTCTTT. It is translated as CASTPYMNTEAFF.

This clonotype was seen at least ten times. The chain carries TRBV20-1 and TRBJ1-1; D is unclear. This CDR3 has 13 amino acids. Germline values: CDR1 DFQATT, CDR2 SNEGSKA (reference sequence). DNA for the CDR3: TGCAGACCCGAACAGCAAATTAACACTGAAGCTTTCTTT. Translating it yields CRPEQQINTEAFF.

V gene TRBV11-3 combines with J gene TRBJ2-3; 8 bases map to TRBD2. V was pared by 4 bases and J by 3 bases, with 6 bases of the junction left unmatched. Germline CDR1 reads SGHNT; CDR2 reads YENEEA. The CDR3 extends over 15 amino acids. The CDR3 spells CASSSGGDGTDTQYF. DNA for the CDR3: TGTGCCAGCAGCTCCGGGGGGGACGGGACAGATACGCAGTATTTT.

The V call is TRBV12-5, the J call TRBJ1-1, with 7 bases matching TRBD1. Germline values: CDR1 LGHNT, CDR2 FRNRAP. The CDR3 covers 14 residues. V was pared by 7 bases and J by 1 base, with 6 bases of the junction left unmatched. DNA of the CDR3: TGTGCTAGTGCCATGGGACAGTCGAACACTGAAGCTTTCTTT. This translates into CASAMGQSNTEAFF.

The chain combines TRBV5-1 with TRBJ2-5, with a weak D call TRBD2 (5 bases). This CDR3 spans 15 amino acids. V was cut by 2 bases and J by 2 bases, with 13 bases left in between. Germline V gene sequence: CDR1 SGHRS, CDR2 YFSETQ. As DNA, the CDR3 is TGCGCCAGCAGCTTATCCGGGAATAGGCAAGAGACCCAGTACTTC. It codes for CASSLSGNRQETQYF.

This clonotype has a handful of counts. This chain links TRBV12-3 or TRBV12-4 with TRBJ1-1, with 7 bases fitting TRBD1. Trimming at V came to 8 bases and at J to 4 bases, leaving 4 bases not matched to a gene. This CDR3 region has 12 residues. The CDR3 DNA reads TGTGCCAGCGACCAGGGGGGCACTGAAGCTTTCTTT. Translation gives CASDQGGTEAFF.

This clonotype was seen at least ten times. V is TRBV27 and J is TRBJ1-5; D is ambiguous. Germline loops: CDR1 MNHEY, CDR2 SMNVEV (reference sequence). The CDR3 extends over 15 amino acids. V was trimmed by 6 bases and J by 9 bases, leaving 21 bases between them. The CDR3 DNA is TGTGCCAGCAGCCCCGGCGAGGTATACTTTGGGCCCCAGCATTTT. It translates to CASSPGEVYFGPQHF.

This clonotype has more than one count but fewer than ten. The chain links TRBV6-2 or TRBV6-3 to TRBJ2-7, with TRBD1 matching 10 bases. CDR3 length: 16 residues. After removal of 7 bases from V and 3 bases from J, the junction contained 12 bases not matched to a gene. Germline assignment: CDR1 MNHEY and CDR2 SVGEGT. CDR3 bases: TGTGCCAGCACTAAAAACACCGGACAGGGGGTCTACGAGCAGTACTTC. It encodes CASTKNTGQGVYEQYF.

This sequence joins TRBV11-3 and TRBJ2-2; 9 nucleotides line up with TRBD1. The V gene end was trimmed by 2 bases and the J gene end by 4 bases; junction bases not matched to a gene: 2. The CDR3 has 15 residues. From germline, CDR1 is SGHNT and CDR2 YENEEA. CDR3 in amino acids: CASSLTGGLTGELFF. Here the CDR3 DNA reads TGTGCCAGCAGCTTAACAGGGGGCCTCACCGGGGAGCTGTTTTTT.

This chain uses TRBV7-3 with TRBJ2-5; 7 nucleotides match TRBD2. Germline assignment: CDR1 SGHTA and CDR2 FQGTGA. The length of the CDR3 is 15 residues. Losses at the gene ends were 2 bases for V and 5 bases for J; bases not matched to a gene: 8. The DNA for the CDR3 is TGTGCCAGCAGCTTATTTGCGGGAGTAGGGGAGACCCAGTACTTC. It specifies CASSLFAGVGETQYF.

This clonotype was observed at least ten times. This chain links TRBV10-3 with TRBJ1-2, with no clear D. The CDR3 consists of 15 residues. V lost 0 bases, J lost 0 bases, and 8 bases lay in between. Germline CDR1 reads ENHRY; CDR2 reads SYGVKD. This chain's CDR3 is CAISESAATNYGYTF. As DNA, the CDR3 is TGTGCCATCAGTGAGTCGGCAGCCACTAACTATGGCTACACCTTC.

In this sample, this clonotype turned up a few times. The genes are TRBV5-1 and TRBJ1-2; the match to TRBD1 covers 8 bases. Germline loops: CDR1 SGHRS, CDR2 YFSETQ. The junction had 5 bases not matched to a gene; V was cut back by 2 bases and J by 8 bases. The CDR3 has 13 residues. Here the CDR3 DNA reads TGCGCCAGCAGCTTCGGGACAGGCAAAGGCTACACCTTC. Translation: CASSFGTGKGYTF.

V is TRBV12-3 or TRBV12-4 and J is TRBJ1-2, with 7 bases that match TRBD1. This CDR3 spans 14 amino acids. V shed 4 bases and J 8 bases; nucleotides not matched to a gene: 10. CDR3 region: CASSSTHRGAGYTF. The CDR3 DNA sequence: TGTGCCAGCAGTTCCACTCACAGGGGCGCCGGCTACACCTTC.

This clonotype was detected many times. The V call is TRBV27, the J call TRBJ2-7, with D unclear. V lost 10 bases to trimming and J lost 2 bases, with 12 bases between them. Per germline, CDR1 MNHEY and CDR2 SMNVEV (reference sequence). This CDR3 comprises 12 residues. The CDR3 region has the DNA TGTGCCACCTCCGGGTCGACCTACGAGCAGTACTTC. Its protein is CATSGSTYEQYF.

This clonotype was detected a few times. The chain is built from TRBV3-1 and TRBJ1-2, with TRBD1 matching 11 bases. The CDR3 covers 16 residues. V lost 0 bases, J lost 7 bases, and 7 bases stayed unmatched. CDR1 is LGHDT and CDR2 is YNNKEL in the germline V gene (reference sequence). This CDR3 reads CASSQESGQGAPGYTF. The DNA for the CDR3 is TGTGCCAGCAGCCAAGAATCTGGACAGGGGGCGCCTGGCTACACCTTC.